This is a list of T cell receptor beta chains from one sample in a study of regulatory T cells in long-lasting Graves disease. TCRdb re-called the multiplex PCR reads with MiXCR, one entry per CDR3 protein. The sample carries some 600,000 distinct CDR3 sequences, more than 15% recorded once. Another study also made use of these data, one on T cells in Graves' hyperthyroidism and ophthalmopathy.

The starting material was peripheral blood mononuclear cells (PBMCs), obtained at new diagnosis, from a patient treated with antithyroid drugs. The receptors stem from a man between 18 and 35 years old with Graves disease. Each CDR3 is given with its conserved first and last residue. Each record gives: V gene, CDR3 length, clone size, J gene, D gene, CDR3 protein, CDR3 DNA. The D gene is left open where the match is weak. Some rows have no size entry. The others give once, few or many, or a class for an expanded clone.

>TRBV20-1|14|few|TRBJ1-3|NA
CSAREVGAGNTIYF
TGCAGTGCTAGAGAGGTGGGGGCGGGAAACACCATATATTTT
>TRBV20-1|14|few|TRBJ2-1|NA
CSARVASPRGEQFF
TGCAGTGCTAGAGTTGCTAGCCCGAGGGGTGAGCAGTTCTTC
>TRBV19|16|NA|TRBJ1-5|NA
CASSIGRGSTEQPQHF
TGTGCCAGTAGTATAGGTCGGGGGTCGACGGAGCAGCCCCAGCATTTT
>TRBV7-3|14|many|TRBJ2-3|TRBD2
CASSPGTSRDTQYF
TGTGCCAGCAGCCCAGGGACTAGCCGAGATACGCAGTATTTT
>TRBV9|15|NA|TRBJ2-5|NA
CASSVAPDPQETQYF
TGTGCCAGCAGCGTAGCTCCAGATCCCCAAGAGACCCAGTACTTC
>TRBV7-9|16|few|TRBJ2-7|TRBD2
CASSLVGLAGAYEQYF
TGTGCCAGCAGCTTAGTGGGACTAGCGGGAGCCTACGAGCAGTACTTC
>TRBV28|15|many|TRBJ1-3|NA
CASSPPMGTGNTIYF
TGTGCCAGCAGTCCCCCTATGGGCACTGGAAACACCATATATTTT
>TRBV5-5|15|few|TRBJ1-4|NA
CASSPPPAGNEKLFF
TGTGCCAGCAGCCCCCCCCCCGCCGGTAATGAAAAACTGTTTTTT
>TRBV5-1|16|NA|TRBJ2-2|NA
CASSFRRVSTTGELFF
TGCGCCAGCAGCTTTAGAAGGGTTTCGACCACCGGGGAGCTGTTTTTT
>TRBV30|13|many|TRBJ2-5|NA
CAWSLGLQETQYF
TGTGCCTGGAGTCTCGGCCTCCAAGAGACCCAGTACTTC
>TRBV2|13|many|TRBJ2-1|TRBD1
CASSEQRQGEQFF
TGTGCCAGCAGTGAACAGAGACAGGGTGAGCAGTTCTTC
>TRBV4-2|13|few|TRBJ2-1|NA
CASSQDSDREQFF
TGTGCCAGCAGCCAAGACTCCGACCGGGAGCAGTTCTTC
>TRBV7-3|15|once|TRBJ2-1|TRBD2
CASSSPPGGAHEQFF
TGTGCCAGCAGCTCCCCCCCGGGGGGGGCCCATGAGCAGTTCTTC
>TRBV5-1|13|many|TRBJ1-2|NA
CASSLDSSYGYTF
TGTGCCAGCAGCTTGGACAGTTCCTATGGCTACACCTTC
>TRBV5-1|15|NA|TRBJ1-6|NA
CASSLGGAGYSPLHF
TGCGCCAGCAGCTTGGGAGGCGCGGGTTATTCACCCCTCCACTTT
>TRBV5-1|15|NA|TRBJ2-1|NA
CASSLVMEGFGEQFF
TGCGCCAGCAGCTTGGTAATGGAAGGGTTCGGTGAGCAGTTCTTC
>TRBV30|14|many|TRBJ2-1|NA
CAWSRGMGRDEQFF
TGTGCCTGGAGTCGCGGGATGGGGAGAGATGAGCAGTTCTTC
>TRBV5-1|15|few|TRBJ2-5|NA
CASNPGGTTQETQYF
TGCGCCAGCAATCCCGGGGGGACAACTCAAGAGACCCAGTACTTC
>TRBV6-2/TRBV6-3|17|many|TRBJ2-1|TRBD2
CASSERISGRANDEQFF
TGTGCCAGCAGTGAACGAATTAGCGGGAGGGCCAACGATGAGCAGTTCTTC
>TRBV15|18|few|TRBJ1-2|NA
CATSPAKRAPRSNYGYTF
TGTGCCACCAGTCCTGCCAAGCGGGCCCCCCGATCTAACTATGGCTACACCTTC
>TRBV27|14|NA|TRBJ2-7|NA
CASIPSWGHYEQYF
TGTGCCAGCATCCCAAGTTGGGGACACTACGAGCAGTACTTC
>TRBV19|17|NA|TRBJ2-7|TRBD2
CASSLLPSGRALTAQYF
TGTGCCAGTAGTCTCTTACCTAGCGGGAGGGCCTTAACTGCGCAGTACTTC
>TRBV19|15|many|TRBJ1-1|TRBD1
CASRDPGTGDTEAFF
TGTGCCAGTAGAGATCCCGGGACAGGGGACACTGAAGCTTTCTTT
>TRBV3-1|16|few|TRBJ2-5|TRBD1
CASSQIPGQGQETQYF
TGTGCCAGCAGCCAAATACCGGGACAGGGACAAGAGACCCAGTACTTC
>TRBV11-2|14|many|TRBJ2-7|NA
CASSLDSRSGEQYF
TGTGCCAGCAGCTTAGACTCTCGGTCGGGGGAGCAGTACTTC
>TRBV27|14|many|TRBJ2-5|NA
CASSFEGPGETQYF
TGTGCCAGCAGTTTCGAGGGGCCAGGAGAGACCCAGTACTTC
>TRBV4-1|15|few|TRBJ1-1|NA
CASSQRPTKNTEAFF
TGCGCCAGCAGCCAACGACCGACCAAGAACACTGAAGCTTTCTTT
>TRBV7-9|15|NA|TRBJ1-1|TRBD1
CASSDPADRGKEAFF
TGTGCCAGCAGCGACCCGGCGGACAGGGGCAAGGAAGCTTTCTTT
>TRBV18|15|many|TRBJ1-6|TRBD1
CASSRDSSYNSPLHF
TGTGCCAGCTCACGGGACAGCTCCTATAATTCACCCCTCCACTTT
>TRBV7-3|16|NA|TRBJ2-6|TRBD1
CASNGTGVDGANVLTF
TGTGCCAGCAACGGGACAGGGGTAGATGGGGCCAACGTCCTGACTTTC
>TRBV27|13|NA|TRBJ2-3|NA
CASSLNAEDTQYF
TGTGCCAGCAGTTTAAACGCTGAGGATACGCAGTATTTT
>TRBV29-1|14|NA|TRBJ2-5|NA
CSAAKQQGAETQYF
TGCAGCGCCGCTAAGCAACAGGGCGCAGAGACCCAGTACTTC
>TRBV7-9|15|many|TRBJ2-5|TRBD1
CASSKGQGATETQYF
TGTGCCAGCAGCAAGGGACAGGGGGCAACGGAGACCCAGTACTTC
>TRBV24-1|16|few|TRBJ2-1|NA
CATSDLTGAAYNEQFF
TGTGCCACCAGTGATTTGACGGGAGCGGCCTACAATGAGCAGTTCTTC
>TRBV6-2/TRBV6-3|14|many|TRBJ2-7|NA
CASSFTSLGYEQYF
TGTGCCAGCAGTTTCACGTCACTAGGATACGAGCAGTACTTC